A selection of T cell receptor beta chains follows, all from one sample in a study of CD4 and CD8 cells across lung adenocarcinoma regions. TCRdb passed the PCR reads through MiXCR, listing each CDR3 protein once. The sample records nearly 9,500 distinct CDR3 sequences, roughly 50% being singletons. Sequenced material: CD8+ T cells from the margin of a lung tumor. Receptors originate from a female donor with lung adenocarcinoma. The CD4 and CD8 labels of this study may be unreliable. Each CDR3 is given with its conserved first and last residue.

len | j_gene | v_gene | CDR3aa
14 | TRBJ2-1 | TRBV10-3 | CAISIEGPRNEQFF
13 | TRBJ2-1 | TRBV29-1 | CSVETGIQNEQFF
14 | TRBJ2-3 | TRBV10-1 | CAGKGRQDKNMQYF
17 | TRBJ2-3 | TRBV6-1 | CASSEGLGAGDLAAQYF
14 | TRBJ2-3 | TRBV6-1 | CARIGGSDEDTQYF
16 | TRBJ2-1 | TRBV4-1 | CASSHQTGVGYNEQFF
14 | TRBJ2-7 | TRBV6-1 | CASSLGLVGYEQYF
14 | TRBJ2-3 | TRBV7-2 | CASSPTILTDTQYF
16 | TRBJ1-1 | TRBV27 | CASSLLGPGYNTEAFF
15 | TRBJ1-1 | TRBV4-1 | CASSQGERVNTEAFF
15 | . | TRBV6-5 | CASSYRQRAGGTQYF
15 | TRBJ1-2 | TRBV11-2 | CASSYDRGRGYGYTF
12 | TRBJ2-1 | TRBV6-1 | CASWSVYNEQFF
20 | TRBJ2-1 | TRBV7-2 | CASSFRPGLAGGGSYNEQFF
13 | TRBJ1-1 | TRBV6-5 | CASSLRENTEAFF